This T cell receptor (beta chain) is drawn from a study of shared clonotypes between healthy human individuals. Study summary: Donors had three CD4 naive, three CD4 memory, two CD8 naive and one CD8 memory plate apiece.

Authors' data handling: Junction-only sequences produced by ImmunoSEQ had no quality scores, so filtering differed. Assay used: immunoSEQ multiplex PCR; TCRdb lists only in-frame clones, some missing. V and J calls plus clone size are reproduced from that table; the DNA served to infer D and trimming. This sample yields about 1,500,000 clones, of which over 95% are seen a single time; over 1% belongs to the top ten. A single count supports this clone. CDR3 length: 14 residues. The germline V gene has CDR1 SQVTM and CDR2 ANQGSEA. The V and J ends lost 7 bases and 3 bases respectively, with 15 bases between them.

The chain recombines TRBV29-1 with TRBJ2-2, with D possibly TRBD2 on 5 matching bases. The TCR originated in a man aged 25 to 45 in good health. The material sequenced was naive CD4+ T cells sorted from blood. Subset reported: CD45RA+ positively selected. The CDR3, as DNA: TGCAGCGGGAGGCCTACATGGGACACCGGGGAGCTGTTTTTT. Protein sequence: CSGRPTWDTGELFF.